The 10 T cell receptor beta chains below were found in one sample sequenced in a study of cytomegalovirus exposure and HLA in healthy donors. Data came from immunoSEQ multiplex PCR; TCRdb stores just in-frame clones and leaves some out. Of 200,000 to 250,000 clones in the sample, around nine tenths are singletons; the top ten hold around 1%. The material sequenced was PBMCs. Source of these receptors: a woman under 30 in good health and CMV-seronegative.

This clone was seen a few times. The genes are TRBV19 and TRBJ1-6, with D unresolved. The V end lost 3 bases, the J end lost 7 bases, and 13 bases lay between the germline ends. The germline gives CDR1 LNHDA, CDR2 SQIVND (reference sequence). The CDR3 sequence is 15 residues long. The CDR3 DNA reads TGTGCCAGTAGTATTAGCCCGGGGTCAAATTCACCCCTCCACTTT. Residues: CASSISPGSNSPLHF.

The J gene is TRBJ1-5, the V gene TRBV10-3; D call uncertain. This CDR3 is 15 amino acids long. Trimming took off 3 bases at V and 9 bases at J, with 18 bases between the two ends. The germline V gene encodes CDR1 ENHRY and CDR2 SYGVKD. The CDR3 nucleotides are TGTGCCATCAGTGATTTCGACCCGGTGGAGGCGCCCCAGCATTTT. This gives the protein CAISDFDPVEAPQHF.

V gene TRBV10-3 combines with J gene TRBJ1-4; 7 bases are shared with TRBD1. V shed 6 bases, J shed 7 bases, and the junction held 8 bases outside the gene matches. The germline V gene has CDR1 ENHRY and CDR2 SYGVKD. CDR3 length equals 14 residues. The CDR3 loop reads CAISPTGLGEKLFF. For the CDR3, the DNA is TGTGCCATCAGCCCGACAGGGCTGGGTGAAAAACTGTTTTTT.

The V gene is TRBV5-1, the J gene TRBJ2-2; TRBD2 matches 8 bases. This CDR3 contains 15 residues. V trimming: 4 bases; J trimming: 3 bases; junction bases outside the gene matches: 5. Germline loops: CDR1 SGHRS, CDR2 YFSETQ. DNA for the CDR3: TGCGCCAGCAGCAAGGGACTAGACCACACCGGGGAGCTGTTTTTT. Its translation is CASSKGLDHTGELFF. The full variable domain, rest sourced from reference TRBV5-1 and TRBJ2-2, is KAGVTQTPRYLIKTRGQQVTLSCSPISGHRSVSWYQQTPGQGLQFLFEYFSETQRNKGNFPGRFSGRQFSNSRSEMNVSTLELGDSALYLCASSKGLDHTGELFFGEGSRLTVL.

CDR3 DNA sequence: TGCAGCGTCCAAATTACAGGGGCGAACACTGAAGCTTTCTTT. Encoded protein: CSVQITGANTEAFF. The chain has TRBV29-1 and TRBJ1-1, with TRBD1 identical over 7 bases. CDR1 and CDR2 from the germline V gene are SQVTM and ANQGSEA. The CDR3 consists of 14 residues. The V segment lost 6 bases and the J segment 1 base; nucleotides outside the gene matches: 8.

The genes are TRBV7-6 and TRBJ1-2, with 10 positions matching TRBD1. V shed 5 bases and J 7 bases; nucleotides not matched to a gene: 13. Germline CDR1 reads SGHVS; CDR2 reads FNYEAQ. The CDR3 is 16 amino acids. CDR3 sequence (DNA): TGTGCCAGCAGCCCTCAACCGGGACAGGGGACTTCTGGCTACACCTTC. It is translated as CASSPQPGQGTSGYTF.

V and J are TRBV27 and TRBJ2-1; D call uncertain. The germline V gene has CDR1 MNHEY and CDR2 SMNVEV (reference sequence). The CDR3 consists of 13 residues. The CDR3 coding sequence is TGTGCATCTGGGCTTATAACCTACAATGAGCAGTTCTTC. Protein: CASGLITYNEQFF.

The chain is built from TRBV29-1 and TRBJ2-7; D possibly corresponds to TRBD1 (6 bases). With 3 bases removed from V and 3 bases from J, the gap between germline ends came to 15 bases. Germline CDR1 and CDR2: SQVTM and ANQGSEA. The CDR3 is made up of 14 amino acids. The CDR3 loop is CSVESRAGDYEQYF. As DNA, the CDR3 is TGCAGCGTTGAGTCACGAGCAGGGGACTACGAGCAGTACTTC.

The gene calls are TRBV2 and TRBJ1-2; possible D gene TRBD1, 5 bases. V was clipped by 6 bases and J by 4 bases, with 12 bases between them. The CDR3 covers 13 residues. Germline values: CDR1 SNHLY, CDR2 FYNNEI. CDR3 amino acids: CASRLRDSYGYTF. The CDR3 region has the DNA TGTGCCAGCAGACTTCGGGACTCCTATGGCTACACCTTC.

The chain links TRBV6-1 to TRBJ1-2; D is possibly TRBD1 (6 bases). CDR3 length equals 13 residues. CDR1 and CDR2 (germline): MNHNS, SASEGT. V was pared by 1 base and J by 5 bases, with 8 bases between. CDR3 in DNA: TGTGCCAGCAGTGAAGAGGGGGATTATGGCTACACCTTC. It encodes CASSEEGDYGYTF.